This T cell receptor (beta chain) originates from a study of blood T cells in healthy people across ages. Donation came from healthy Caucasian individuals in Russia who were aged roughly 6 to 95. Germline V lookup: CDR1 MNHNY, CDR2 SVGAGI (reference sequence). The CDR3 sequence is 16 residues long. V was shortened by 0 bases and J by 4 bases, with 13 bases between the two germline ends. Then a second PCR, running roughly 6 to 12 cycles, was carried out with a sample-barcoded 5' primer and a J-beta primer mix. TCRdb independently ran MiXCR on the 5' RACE reads; one entry per CDR3 protein. The data hold some 880,000 distinct CDR3 sequences, with roughly 40% observed a single time.

The sample consisted of blood. The chain carries TRBV6-6 and TRBJ2-1; weak D call: TRBD2 (6 bases). This receptor was identified in a man between 18 and 29 years old in good health. CDR3 sequence (DNA): TGTGCCAGCAGTTACTCTCGGGGCGCGGGGTACAATGAGCAGTTCTTC. This gives the protein CASSYSRGAGYNEQFF.